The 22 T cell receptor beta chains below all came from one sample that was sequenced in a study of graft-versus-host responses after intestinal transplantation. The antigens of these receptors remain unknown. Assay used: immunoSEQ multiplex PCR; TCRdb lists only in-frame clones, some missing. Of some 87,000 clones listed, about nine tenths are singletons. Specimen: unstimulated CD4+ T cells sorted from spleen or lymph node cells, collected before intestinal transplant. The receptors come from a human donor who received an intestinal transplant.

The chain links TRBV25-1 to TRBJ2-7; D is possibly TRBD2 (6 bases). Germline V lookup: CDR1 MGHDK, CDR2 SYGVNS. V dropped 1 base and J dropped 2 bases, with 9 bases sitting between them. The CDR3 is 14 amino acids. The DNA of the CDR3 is TGTGCCAGCAGTGAATCGGGCGGGACCTACGAGCAGTACTTC. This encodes CASSESGGTYEQYF.

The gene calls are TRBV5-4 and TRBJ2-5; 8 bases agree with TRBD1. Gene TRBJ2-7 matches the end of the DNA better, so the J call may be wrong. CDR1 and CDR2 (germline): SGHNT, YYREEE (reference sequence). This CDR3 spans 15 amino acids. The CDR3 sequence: CASSPGQGKAYEQYF. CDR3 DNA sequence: TGTGCCAGCAGCCCTGGACAGGGTAAAGCCTACGAGCAGTACTTC.

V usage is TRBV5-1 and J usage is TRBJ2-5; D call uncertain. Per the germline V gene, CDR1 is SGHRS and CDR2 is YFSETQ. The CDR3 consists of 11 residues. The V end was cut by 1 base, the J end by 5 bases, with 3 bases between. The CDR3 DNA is TGCGCCAGCAGCTTGCGGGAGACCCAGTACTTC. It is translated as CASSLRETQYF. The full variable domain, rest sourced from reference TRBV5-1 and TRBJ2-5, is KAGVTQTPRYLIKTRGQQVTLSCSPISGHRSVSWYQQTPGQGLQFLFEYFSETQRNKGNFPGRFSGRQFSNSRSEMNVSTLELGDSALYLCASSLRETQYFGPGTRLLVL.

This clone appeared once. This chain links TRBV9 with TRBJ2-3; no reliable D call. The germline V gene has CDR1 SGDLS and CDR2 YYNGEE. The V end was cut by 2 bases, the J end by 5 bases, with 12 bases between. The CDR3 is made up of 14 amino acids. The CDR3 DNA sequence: TGTGCCAGCAGCGTGGCCCCCGCTTTAGATACGCAGTATTTT. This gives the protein CASSVAPALDTQYF.

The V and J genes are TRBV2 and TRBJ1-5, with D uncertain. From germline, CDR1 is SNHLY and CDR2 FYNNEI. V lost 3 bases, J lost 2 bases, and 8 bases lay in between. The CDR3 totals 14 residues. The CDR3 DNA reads TGTGCCAGCAGTGATGATTGGGGCAATCAGCCCCAGCATTTT. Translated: CASSDDWGNQPQHF.

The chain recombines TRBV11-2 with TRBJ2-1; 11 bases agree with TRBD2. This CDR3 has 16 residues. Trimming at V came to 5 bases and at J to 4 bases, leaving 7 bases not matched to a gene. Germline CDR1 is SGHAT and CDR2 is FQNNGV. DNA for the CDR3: TGTGCCAGCAGCCCCCGACTAGCGGGAATGTACAATGAGCAGTTCTTC. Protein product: CASSPRLAGMYNEQFF.

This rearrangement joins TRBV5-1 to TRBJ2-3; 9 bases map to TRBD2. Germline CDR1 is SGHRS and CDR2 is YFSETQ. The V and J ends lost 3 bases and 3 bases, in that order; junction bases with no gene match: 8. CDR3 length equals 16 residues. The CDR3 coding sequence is TGCGCCAGCAGCTCAATTCTAGCGGGAAGAACAGATACGCAGTATTTT. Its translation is CASSSILAGRTDTQYF.

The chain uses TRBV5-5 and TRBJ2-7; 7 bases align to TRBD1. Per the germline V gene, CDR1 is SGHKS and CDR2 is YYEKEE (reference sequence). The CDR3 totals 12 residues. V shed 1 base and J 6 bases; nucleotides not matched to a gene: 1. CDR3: CASSLSGGEQYF. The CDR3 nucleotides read TGTGCCAGCAGCTTGTCAGGGGGCGAGCAGTACTTC. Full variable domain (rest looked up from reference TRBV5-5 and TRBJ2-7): DAGVTQSPTHLIKTRGQQVTLRCSPISGHKSVSWYQQVLGQGPQFIFQYYEKEERGRGNFPDRFSARQFPNYSSELNVNALLLGDSALYLCASSLSGGEQYFGPGTRLTVT.

The CDR3 DNA reads as TGTGCCTGGAAAAGGTTAGGACTAGCGGGATTGGTTGAGCAGTTCTTC. Translating gives CAWKRLGLAGLVEQFF. The chain joins TRBV30 to TRBJ2-1, with 12 bases matching TRBD2. V lost 4 bases to trimming and J lost 9 bases; unmatched junction nucleotides: 13. Per germline, CDR1 GTSNPN and CDR2 SVGIG (reference sequence). The CDR3 length is 16 residues.

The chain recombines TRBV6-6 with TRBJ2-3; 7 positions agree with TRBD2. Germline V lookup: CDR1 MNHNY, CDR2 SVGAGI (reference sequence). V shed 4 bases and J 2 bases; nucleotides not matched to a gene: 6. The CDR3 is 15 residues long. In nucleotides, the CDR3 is TGTGCCAGCAGTTTGTCAGCGGGATTCACAGATACGCAGTATTTT. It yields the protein CASSLSAGFTDTQYF.

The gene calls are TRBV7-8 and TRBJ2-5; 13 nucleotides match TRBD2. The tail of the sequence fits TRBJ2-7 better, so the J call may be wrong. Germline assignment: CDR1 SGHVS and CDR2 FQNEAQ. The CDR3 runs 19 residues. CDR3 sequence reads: CASSQFGLAGVEGSYEQYF. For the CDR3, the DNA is TGTGCCAGCAGCCAATTCGGACTAGCGGGAGTAGAAGGGTCCTACGAGCAGTACTTC.

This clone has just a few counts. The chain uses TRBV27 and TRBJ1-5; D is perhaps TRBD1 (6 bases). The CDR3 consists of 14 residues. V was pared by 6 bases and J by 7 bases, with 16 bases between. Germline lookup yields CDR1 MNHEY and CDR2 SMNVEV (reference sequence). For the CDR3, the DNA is TGTGCCAGCAGGGACAGCCGAATTGGACAGCCCCAGCATTTT. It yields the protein CASRDSRIGQPQHF.

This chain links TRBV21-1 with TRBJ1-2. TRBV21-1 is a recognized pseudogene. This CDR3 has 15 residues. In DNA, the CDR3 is TGTGCCAGCAGCAAAATATACGAGGGCGCAGGTGGCTACACCTTC. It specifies CASSKIYEGAGGYTF.

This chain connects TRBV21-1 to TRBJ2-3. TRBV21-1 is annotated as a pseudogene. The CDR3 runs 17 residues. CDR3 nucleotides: TGTGCCAGCAGCAAAGTCCCCTTTCCGGACCCGACAGATACGCAGTATTTT. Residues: CASSKVPFPDPTDTQYF.

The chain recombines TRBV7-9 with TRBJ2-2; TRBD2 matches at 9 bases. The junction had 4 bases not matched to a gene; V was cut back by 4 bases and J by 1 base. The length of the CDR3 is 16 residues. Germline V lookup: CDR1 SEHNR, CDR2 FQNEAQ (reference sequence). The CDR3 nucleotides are TGTGCCAGCAGCTCTTTAGCGGGGGAGAACACCGGGGAGCTGTTTTTT. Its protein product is CASSSLAGENTGELFF.

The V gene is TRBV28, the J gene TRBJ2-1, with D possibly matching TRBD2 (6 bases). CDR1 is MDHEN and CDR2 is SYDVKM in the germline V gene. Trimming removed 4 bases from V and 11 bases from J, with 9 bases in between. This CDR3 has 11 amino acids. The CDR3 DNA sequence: TGTGCCAGCAGTTGGAGGGCCCAGCAGTTCTTC. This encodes CASSWRAQQFF.

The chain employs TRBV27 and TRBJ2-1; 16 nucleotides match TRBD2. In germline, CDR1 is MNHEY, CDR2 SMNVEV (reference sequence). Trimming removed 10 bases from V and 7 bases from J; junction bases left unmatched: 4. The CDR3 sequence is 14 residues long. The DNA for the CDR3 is TGTGCCACCGCGGGACTAGCGGGAGGGAATGAGCAGTTCTTC. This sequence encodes CATAGLAGGNEQFF.

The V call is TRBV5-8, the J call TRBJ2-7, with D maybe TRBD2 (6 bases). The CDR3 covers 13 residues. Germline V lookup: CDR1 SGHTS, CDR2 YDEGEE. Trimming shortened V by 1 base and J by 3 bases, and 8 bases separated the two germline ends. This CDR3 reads CASSLRRGYEQYF. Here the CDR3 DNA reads TGTGCCAGCAGCTTGCGGCGGGGCTACGAGCAGTACTTC.

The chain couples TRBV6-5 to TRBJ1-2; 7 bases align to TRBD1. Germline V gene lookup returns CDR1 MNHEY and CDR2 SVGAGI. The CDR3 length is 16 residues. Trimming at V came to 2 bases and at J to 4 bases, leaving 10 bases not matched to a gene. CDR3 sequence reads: CASSYPWKGGTYGYTF. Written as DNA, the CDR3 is TGTGCCAGCAGTTACCCTTGGAAAGGGGGCACCTATGGCTACACCTTC.

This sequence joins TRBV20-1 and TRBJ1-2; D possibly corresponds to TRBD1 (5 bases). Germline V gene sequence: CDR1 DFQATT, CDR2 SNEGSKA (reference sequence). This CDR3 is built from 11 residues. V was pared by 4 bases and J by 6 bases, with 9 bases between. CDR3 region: CSATGTDGYTF. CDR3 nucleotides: TGCAGTGCTACCGGGACGGATGGCTACACCTTC.

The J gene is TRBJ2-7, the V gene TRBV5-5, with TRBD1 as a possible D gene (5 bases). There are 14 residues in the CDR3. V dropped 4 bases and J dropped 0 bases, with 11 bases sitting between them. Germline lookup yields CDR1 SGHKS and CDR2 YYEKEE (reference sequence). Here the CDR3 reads CASSPHDSSYEQYF. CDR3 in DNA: TGTGCCAGCAGCCCCCACGACAGCTCCTACGAGCAGTACTTC.

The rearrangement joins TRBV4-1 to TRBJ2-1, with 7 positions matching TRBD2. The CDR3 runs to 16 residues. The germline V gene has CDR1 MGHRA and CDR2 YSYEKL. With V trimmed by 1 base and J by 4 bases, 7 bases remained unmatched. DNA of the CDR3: TGCGCCAGCAGCCAAGGAATGCTAGCGGCGTACAATGAGCAGTTCTTC. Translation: CASSQGMLAAYNEQFF.